The 29 T cell receptor beta chains below come from one sample, sequenced in a study of regulatory T cells in long-lasting Graves disease. As to time point: newly diagnosed GD, antithyroid drugs for less than 3 months. Extracted PBMC RNA gave rise to the TCR library. Libraries of TCR beta came from iRepertoire HTBI primers plus Arm-PCR of CDR3 regions. TCRdb redid the calling of the multiplex PCR reads with MiXCR, one entry per CDR3 protein. The table includes approximately 300,000 distinct CDR3 sequences, more than 15% detected once. The sequenced sample was peripheral blood mononuclear cells (PBMCs), obtained at new diagnosis, from a patient treated with antithyroid drugs. The receptor source for this set is a female donor with Graves disease.

This clonotype was found many times. This chain links TRBV7-9 with TRBJ2-1, with 9 nucleotides matching TRBD2. V lost 5 bases, J lost 7 bases, and 9 bases stayed unmatched. CDR3 length equals 15 residues. Germline loops: CDR1 SEHNR, CDR2 FQNEAQ (reference sequence). The CDR3 spells CASSRREGRGNEQFF. CDR3 nucleotide sequence: TGTGCCAGCAGCAGGCGGGAGGGCCGTGGGAATGAGCAGTTCTTC.

Ten or more counts support this clonotype. This chain joins TRBV9 and TRBJ1-3; unclear D gene. The CDR3 totals 12 residues. Germline V gene data show CDR1 as SGDLS and CDR2 as YYNGEE. Between the trimmed V and J ends, which lost 4 bases and 4 bases, there was a span of 6 bases. The CDR3 nucleotides are TGTGCCAGCAGCCCGATCGGAAACACCATATATTTT. Translating it yields CASSPIGNTIYF.

This clonotype was seen at least ten times. The chain recombines TRBV5-4 with TRBJ1-1; tentatively, D is TRBD1 (6 bases). The CDR3 has 14 residues. Between the trimmed V and J ends, which lost 7 bases and 2 bases, there was a span of 15 bases. Germline V lookup: CDR1 SGHNT, CDR2 YYREEE (reference sequence). The CDR3 here is CASRQPGENTEAFF. The CDR3 nucleotides are TGTGCCAGCCGACAACCAGGGGAAAACACTGAAGCTTTCTTT.

Details on this clonotype: Being one base from a much bigger clone, this may be a read error. V is TRBV30 and J is TRBJ2-1, with D unclear. Trimming shortened V by 8 bases and J by 3 bases, and 5 bases separated the two germline ends. CDR3 length: 10 residues. The germline V gene has CDR1 GTSNPN and CDR2 SVGIG (reference sequence). Written as DNA, the CDR3 is TGTGCCGCCTGCTACAATGAGCAGTTCTTC. It encodes CAACYNEQFF.

This clonotype has at least ten counts. The gene calls are TRBV28 and TRBJ1-5, with D possibly being TRBD1 (6 bases). The CDR3 totals 14 residues. V was trimmed by 5 bases and J by 7 bases, leaving 15 bases between them. The germline gives CDR1 MDHEN, CDR2 SYDVKM. The CDR3 region has the DNA TGTGCCAGCAGTCGCGGGGGCTCGCGCCAGCCCCAGCATTTT. Translation gives CASSRGGSRQPQHF. The variable domain in full, completed from reference TRBV28 and TRBJ1-5, reads DVKVTQSSRYLVKRTGEKVFLECVQDMDHENMFWYRQDPGLGLRLIYFSYDVKMKEKGDIPEGYSVSREKKERFSLILESASTNQTSMYLCASSRGGSRQPQHFGDGTRLSIL.

This clonotype was seen only a few times. The J gene is TRBJ2-7, the V gene TRBV5-1, with TRBD1 identical over 9 bases. Germline lookup yields CDR1 SGHRS and CDR2 YFSETQ. The CDR3 is 14 residues long. The V segment lost 7 bases and the J segment 7 bases; nucleotides outside the gene matches: 12. CDR3 sequence: CASLLGTGSMEQYF. CDR3 nucleotide sequence: TGCGCCAGCCTTCTAGGGACAGGGTCGATGGAGCAGTACTTC.

This clonotype came up many times. The chain employs TRBV29-1 and TRBJ1-1; D gene ambiguous. Trimming stripped 6 bases from V and 1 base from J, with 12 bases between. CDR1 and CDR2 from the germline V gene are SQVTM and ANQGSEA. CDR3 length equals 13 residues. The CDR3 spells CSVIPGGNTEAFF. CDR3 coding DNA: TGCAGCGTGATTCCAGGAGGGAACACTGAAGCTTTCTTT.

There are many counts of this clonotype. The V gene is TRBV10-3, the J gene TRBJ2-4; 8 bases align to TRBD2. Unmatched junction bases numbered 6, after V lost 3 bases and J lost 8 bases. Germline CDR1 is ENHRY and CDR2 is SYGVKD. This CDR3 has 14 residues. The CDR3 spells CAISEAGERDIQYF. The CDR3 region has the DNA TGTGCCATCAGTGAAGCGGGAGAGAGGGACATTCAGTACTTC.

This clonotype was counted ten times or more. V usage is TRBV28 and J usage is TRBJ1-2, with D possibly matching TRBD1 (6 bases). CDR1 MDHEN and CDR2 SYDVKM come from the germline V gene. The CDR3 is made up of 15 amino acids. V was pared by 3 bases and J by 4 bases, with 15 bases between. Written as DNA, the CDR3 is TGTGCCAGCAGTTTCACTCCAGGGGCTGGCTATGGCTACACCTTC. Protein sequence: CASSFTPGAGYGYTF.

This clonotype was picked up many times. The chain recombines TRBV11-2 with TRBJ2-5; D gene unclear. V lost 4 bases, J lost 4 bases, and 16 bases lay in between. This CDR3 spans 15 amino acids. Germline CDR1 SGHAT, CDR2 FQNNGV. DNA for the CDR3: TGTGCCAGCAGCTACGAAGATCCTCTGGGAGAGACCCAGTACTTC. Its protein is CASSYEDPLGETQYF.

The chain couples TRBV20-1 to TRBJ2-7; TRBD1 agrees at 7 bases. The CDR3 length is 16 residues. Losses at the gene ends were 5 bases for V and 1 base for J; bases not matched to a gene: 14. Germline V gene sequence: CDR1 DFQATT, CDR2 SNEGSKA (reference sequence). The CDR3 nucleotides are TGCAGTGCTCAAAAGCTCAGGGGGATTAGGTCCTACGAGCAGTACTTC. Amino acids: CSAQKLRGIRSYEQYF.

This clonotype was detected ten times or more. The V gene is TRBV7-8, the J gene TRBJ2-1; D remains unclear. Per germline, CDR1 SGHVS and CDR2 FQNEAQ. The germline V and J ends were trimmed by 3 bases and 5 bases, with 14 bases remaining between them. The CDR3 is 15 amino acids. The CDR3 DNA follows: TGTGCCAGCAGCTTGGTAGGGCTGTGGGACAATGAGCAGTTCTTC. Translated: CASSLVGLWDNEQFF.

Note on this clonotype: With only one base between it and a far larger clone, this is likely a read error. This chain uses TRBV12-3 or TRBV12-4 with TRBJ2-1; D remains unclear. The CDR3 spans 13 residues. Trimming took off 3 bases at V and 10 bases at J, with 13 bases between the two ends. The CDR3 reads CASSFPGSYEQFF. CDR3 sequence (DNA): TGTGCCAGCAGTTTCCCAGGATCCTACGAGCAGTTCTTC.

Ten or more counts support this clonotype. The chain has TRBV5-1 and TRBJ2-7, with TRBD2 as a possible D gene (6 bases). Germline V gene data show CDR1 as SGHRS and CDR2 as YFSETQ. With 6 bases removed from V and 7 bases from J, the gap between germline ends came to 17 bases. There are 13 residues in the CDR3. The CDR3 loop reads CASTTPGLSEQYF. The CDR3 region has the DNA TGCGCCAGCACTACCCCGGGACTGTCTGAGCAGTACTTC.

This clonotype came up many times. The V and J genes are TRBV11-2 and TRBJ1-4; 9 positions agree with TRBD1. Germline V gene data show CDR1 as SGHAT and CDR2 as FQNNGV. Germline trimming cut 1 base from V and 8 bases from J; bases unmatched to any gene: 5. The CDR3 is 15 residues long. The chain's CDR3 is CASSLGTGAGEKLFF. As DNA, the CDR3 is TGTGCCAGCAGCTTAGGGACAGGGGCCGGGGAAAAACTGTTTTTT.

This chain links TRBV5-1 with TRBJ2-7, with 8 positions matching TRBD1. V trimming: 3 bases; J trimming: 5 bases; junction bases outside the gene matches: 4. The CDR3 totals 13 residues. CDR1 and CDR2 from the germline V gene are SGHRS and YFSETQ. The CDR3 DNA is TGCGCCAGCAGCTATGGACAGGGAAACGAGCAGTACTTC. Protein product: CASSYGQGNEQYF.

On this clonotype: It is likely a read error: a sequence one base away is far more abundant. This chain connects TRBV7-3 to TRBJ1-2; D remains ambiguous. The CDR3 contains 14 residues. CDR1 SGHTA and CDR2 FQGTGA come from the germline V gene. CDR3 amino acids: CASNLYGSNYGYTF. CDR3 nucleotide sequence: TGTGCCAGCAACTTATACGGGTCTAACTATGGCTACACCTTC.

The chain employs TRBV12-3 or TRBV12-4 and TRBJ1-4; 12 bases fit TRBD1. V was clipped by 6 bases and J by 8 bases; unmatched bases: 13. This CDR3 region has 17 residues. This CDR3 is CASRPAPGQGAVEKLFF. DNA for the CDR3: TGTGCCAGCAGACCGGCTCCGGGACAGGGGGCGGTCGAAAAACTGTTTTTT.

This clonotype was counted at least ten times. This chain uses TRBV19 with TRBJ1-3, with D unclear. The CDR3 totals 14 residues. The germline V and J ends were trimmed by 1 base and 0 bases, with 4 bases remaining between them. The germline CDR1 and CDR2 sequences are LNHDA and SQIVND (reference sequence). In DNA, the CDR3 is TGTGCCAGTAGTATAGTCGTCTCTGGAAACACCATATATTTT. This codes for CASSIVVSGNTIYF.

The chain joins TRBV18 to TRBJ1-2; D is possibly TRBD1 (6 bases). The V gene's germline CDR1 is KGHSH and CDR2 LQKENI. The CDR3 has 15 residues. The V end lost 4 bases, the J end lost 3 bases, and 15 bases lay between the germline ends. Written as DNA, the CDR3 is TGTGCCAGCTCACTCCCGGACAGTGATTACTATGGCTACACCTTC. Protein: CASSLPDSDYYGYTF.

This clonotype was seen many times. This chain uses TRBV7-8 with TRBJ1-6, with D perhaps TRBD1 (6 bases). Germline V gives CDR1 SGHVS, CDR2 FQNEAQ. This CDR3 comprises 17 residues. V was shortened by 0 bases and J by 10 bases, with 19 bases between the two germline ends. The CDR3 DNA reads as TGTGCCAGCAGCTTAGCGCACGGGGGGCGCGACGGATCACCCCTCCACTTT. The encoded protein is CASSLAHGGRDGSPLHF.

The rearrangement joins TRBV20-1 to TRBJ2-7; D perhaps matches TRBD1 (5 bases). Trimming removed 1 base at V and 3 bases at J, with 13 bases between. The CDR3 spans 14 residues. Germline loops: CDR1 DFQATT, CDR2 SNEGSKA (reference sequence). CDR3 loop: CSARVQTVGYEQYF. As DNA, the CDR3 is TGCAGTGCTAGAGTTCAGACAGTAGGCTACGAGCAGTACTTC.

This clonotype was counted at least ten times. This chain links TRBV5-1 with TRBJ2-2; D unresolved. The CDR3 runs to 15 residues. Trimming cost V 4 bases and J 7 bases, with 17 bases left between them. Germline values: CDR1 SGHRS, CDR2 YFSETQ. The CDR3 DNA reads as TGCGCCAGCAGCCCTAGGACCAGGCTGGACGGGGAGCTGTTTTTT. Protein: CASSPRTRLDGELFF.

The chain employs TRBV5-1 and TRBJ2-3; D might be TRBD2 (6 bases). With 0 bases removed from V and 3 bases from J, the gap between germline ends came to 11 bases. From germline, CDR1 is SGHRS and CDR2 YFSETQ. The CDR3 loop spans 15 amino acids. The DNA of the CDR3 is TGCGCCAGCAGCTTGGCGGGAGAGAGGACAGATACGCAGTATTTT. Protein product: CASSLAGERTDTQYF.

This rearrangement joins TRBV5-1 to TRBJ2-5; D uncertain. V was trimmed by 4 bases and J by 2 bases, leaving 15 bases between them. The CDR3 sequence is 15 residues long. CDR1 and CDR2 (germline): SGHRS, YFSETQ. The CDR3 DNA reads as TGCGCCAGCAGCGCCCCTCTCCCCGGTCAAGAGACCCAGTACTTC. This gives the protein CASSAPLPGQETQYF.

Many counts were recorded for this clonotype. The CDR3 region has the DNA TGCAGTGCTAGAATGGACAGGTTGAACACTGAAGCTTTCTTT. The encoded protein is CSARMDRLNTEAFF. The V call is TRBV20-1, the J call TRBJ1-1, with 7 nucleotides matching TRBD1. The germline V gene has CDR1 DFQATT and CDR2 SNEGSKA (reference sequence). CDR3 size: 14 residues. Losses at the gene ends were 2 bases for V and 0 bases for J; bases not matched to a gene: 3.

This clonotype was picked up many times. The V gene is TRBV18, the J gene TRBJ1-4, with D perhaps matching TRBD1 (5 bases). CDR1 and CDR2 from the germline V gene are KGHSH and LQKENI. V dropped 1 base and J dropped 7 bases, with 13 bases sitting between them. The CDR3 sequence is 15 residues long. The CDR3 sequence is CASSPQYQRGEKLFF. In DNA form, the CDR3 reads TGTGCCAGCTCACCACAGTACCAAAGGGGTGAAAAACTGTTTTTT.

This clonotype was seen many times. The J gene is TRBJ2-4, the V gene TRBV24-1, with TRBD2 matching 11 bases. This CDR3 has 21 residues. The germline V gene has CDR1 KGHDR and CDR2 SFDVKD. Trimming removed 7 bases from V and 0 bases from J; junction bases left unmatched: 19. CDR3 sequence reads: CATSQRTGTGTSGVAKNIQYF. The CDR3 coding sequence is TGTGCCACCAGCCAGAGGACGGGGACTGGGACTAGCGGTGTAGCCAAAAACATTCAGTACTTC.

This clonotype was seen more than once but under ten times. The chain recombines TRBV29-1 with TRBJ1-4, with a possible D match to TRBD1 (6 bases). The CDR3 spans 15 residues. V lost 4 bases to trimming and J lost 8 bases, with 20 bases between them. Germline CDR1 reads SQVTM; CDR2 reads ANQGSEA. For the CDR3, the DNA is TGCAGCGTTGGAGGGGGGGCAGGGGAGCTCGAAAAACTGTTTTTT. Its translation: CSVGGGAGELEKLFF.